The clone carrying this T cell receptor beta chain was seen once. V was shortened by 5 bases and J by 2 bases, with 4 bases between the two germline ends. The CDR3 consists of 12 residues. Germline CDR1 is LNHDA and CDR2 is SQIVND (reference sequence). Assay used: immunoSEQ multiplex PCR; TCRdb lists only in-frame clones, some missing. The sample yields about 1.5 million clones, 95% to 99% seen once. This sample stems from a study of shared clonotypes between healthy human individuals. The source material was naive CD4+ T cells sorted from blood. As to subset: CD45RA+ positively selected. The TCR comes from a man aged 25 to 45 in good health. The rearrangement links TRBV19 to TRBJ1-5; the D is unclear. CDR3 DNA sequence: TGTGCCAGTAGTCCTCGCAATCAGCCCCAGCATTTT. It translates to CASSPRNQPQHF.